Only a few counts were recorded for the clone carrying this T cell receptor (beta chain). Its antigen is still unknown. The sample belongs to a study of PD-1 blockade in classical Hodgkin lymphoma. For the study at large: Patients were treated with nivolumab at 3 mg/kg, and this was given intravenously every 2 weeks. Study findings and constraints: CD4+ TCR diversity climbed significantly by C4D1, unlike CD8+ TCR diversity.

Relapses following autologous stem cell transplantation were seen in all patients, with brentuximab vedotin exposure varying. TCRdb's copy holds only in-frame clones and misses some; the assay was immunoSEQ multiplex PCR. The table includes tens of thousands of clones, around 71% detected once. The germline V gene encodes CDR1 SEHNR and CDR2 FQNEAQ (reference sequence). The V end was cut by 2 bases, the J end by 4 bases, with 22 bases between. CDR3 size: 18 residues. The clonotype was recovered from a human donor with classical Hodgkin lymphoma. Sequencing was performed on peripheral blood mononuclear cells (PBMCs), taken before the second cycle of nivolumab. This chain uses TRBV7-9 with TRBJ2-3; possible D gene TRBD2, 5 bases. The CDR3 sequence is CASSLIYGGPERADTQYF. The CDR3 DNA sequence: TGTGCCAGCAGCTTAATTTACGGCGGCCCCGAGAGGGCAGATACGCAGTATTTT.